Included here is one T cell receptor beta chain sequence, with context. What it binds is not known. 13 Jbeta primers and 60 Vbeta primers were used for the PCR. How the authors handled the data: Some 9.9 million of 75 million to 85 million unique TCR beta chains were shared, per a later count. The repertoire was sequenced with immunoSEQ multiplex PCR; TCRdb's copy has only in-frame clones and lacks some. V and J calls and clone size come straight from that table; D and trimming were deduced from the DNA. The data contain approximately 210,000 clones, approximately 82% of them singletons. The sample belongs to a study of cytomegalovirus exposure and HLA in healthy donors. Study observations and caveats: Most likely, a cluster of highly shared sequence variants arose as a sequencing artifact.

The origin of this receptor is a woman between 45 and 60 years old in good health and CMV-seropositive. The sequencing input was PBMCs.

CDR3 sequence: CASSIVGDSLYEQYF. CDR3 nucleotide sequence: TGTGCCAGTAGTATAGTTGGGGACAGCCTGTACGAGCAGTACTTC. This sequence joins TRBV19 and TRBJ2-7; 7 nucleotides line up with TRBD1. CDR3 length equals 15 residues. V lost 1 base and J lost 4; bases outside the gene matches: 7. Germline values: CDR1 LNHDA, CDR2 SQIVND (reference sequence).